This TCR beta chain was captured in a study of T cells in Graves' hyperthyroidism and ophthalmopathy (dated by TCRdb to the late 2010s). For the wider study: TCR V-J signatures able to tell the groups apart were searched for in a discovery cohort of 100 patients, of whom more than 40 had Graves' ophthalmopathy and 55 to 60 had stable Graves' hyperthyroidism. Prospective prediction of ophthalmopathy was tested in an independent validation cohort of some 20 hyperthyroidism patients and 17 patients who later progressed to ophthalmopathy. The 95 to 100 discovery patients were randomly divided into training and test sets at a 7:3 ratio. The study also compared thyroid tissue and blood T-cell repertoires from roughly 6 Graves' hyperthyroidism patients. Following sampling, methimazole starting at 30 mg daily was given to hyperthyroidism patients, and high-dose intravenous methylprednisolone was given to ophthalmopathy patients. TCR Vbeta CDR3 sequencing of 130 to 150 peripheral blood samples (43 ophthalmopathy, 75 hyperthyroidism and approximately 17 progressor patients) is reported in the paper.

Note on this clonotype: Its binding antigen is unknown. Base qualities are not provided; no much larger clone lies one nucleotide away.

The TCR beta CDR3 regions were amplified from the RNA transcripts. A first-round RT-PCR of the TCR CDR3 used the HTBI primer set with the Qiagen OneStep RT-PCR kit. A second multiplex PCR round built the libraries, followed by size selection and purification. Libraries were sequenced paired-end with 100 bp reads on an Illumina HiSeq2000. For the original study's pipeline: SOAPnuke was used to process the raw data, with reads discarded if the reads contained adapters or uncalled bases, had a mean Phred below 15, or lacked an exact constant-primer or identifier match. COPE v1.2.5 was used to merge high-quality paired reads, and clonotypes were defined as unique nucleotide sequences. Clonotypes were aligned to IMGT TRBV, TRBD and TRBJ reference segments using MiTCR v1.1. Analysis was restricted to V-J combinations with a frequency above 0.0001, which covered roughly 99% of repertoires. The TCS score was defined as the ratio of F50 (clonal expansion) to E x V (chaos), calculated using BLOSUM62-based TCRdist between CDR3 peptides within each V-J. Welch's t-statistics and random forest reduced approximately 520 V-J features to some 14, which were used in a naive Bayes classifier (R e1071). Thyroid-blood repertoire similarity was quantified with the Morisita-Horn index. Using fastp at Q25 and MiXCR, TCRdb reprocessed the public reads and kept productive beta chains. Each entry is one CDR3 protein sequence, shown with its most common DNA and genes. The V and J calls and clone size are TCRdb's, not the authors'. This sample lists 550,000 to 700,000 distinct CDR3 sequences; roughly 46% were detected once. The ten largest clones add up to 15% to 20% of the sample.

For CDR1 and CDR2, the germline V gene lists SGHTA and FQGNSA. Taken from cysteine to phenylalanine, the CDR3 has 15 residues. Just the 45-base CDR3 DNA is kept, in frame starting at base 1. The trim is 1 base for V and 7 bases for J, with a gap of 16 bases between the germline ends. Study-wide conclusions, independent of this receptor: In cross-validation, a model built on a 13 V-J signature told ophthalmopathy apart from stable hyperthyroidism with about 90% sensitivity and about 81% specificity, and in testing the same model reached 80%/75%. In validation, the model predicted progression to ophthalmopathy with around 71% sensitivity and over 72% specificity, a median of approximately 6.7 months before onset. Sample size was not statistically predetermined, and blinding of investigators to group allocation was not performed. Most expanded thyroid clonotypes (frequency above 0.001) were also detected in blood, suggesting blood repertoires may reflect thyroid immune responses.

Any patient with an uncontrolled infection, another autoimmune disease, pregnancy or lactation was excluded. Diagnoses were established on the basis of clinical symptoms, serum thyroxine and TRAb, thyroid ultrasound, and orbital computed tomography. Total RNA was extracted with Trizol reagent, and quality was checked on an Agilent 2100 Bioanalyzer. The chain uses TRBV7-2 and TRBJ1-2; a confident D gene designation cannot be given. The source of this sequence is an adult woman with Graves' disease, either hyperthyroidism or ophthalmopathy (not recorded which). Sequencing was done on a sample of peripheral blood or thyroid tissue (not recorded which). The DNA reads as follows: TGTGCCAGCAGCTTAGGGGCGGGAGCCCTCTCTGGCTACACCTTC. It codes for CASSLGAGALSGYTF.